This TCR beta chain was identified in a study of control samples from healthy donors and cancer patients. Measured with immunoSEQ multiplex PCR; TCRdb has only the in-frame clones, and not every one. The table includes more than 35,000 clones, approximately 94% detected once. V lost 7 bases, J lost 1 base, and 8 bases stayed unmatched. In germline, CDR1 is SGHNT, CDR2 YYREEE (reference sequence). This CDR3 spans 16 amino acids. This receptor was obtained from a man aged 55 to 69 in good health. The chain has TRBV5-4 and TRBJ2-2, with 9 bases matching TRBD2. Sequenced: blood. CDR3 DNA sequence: TGTGCCAGCGGGCGGGGCGGGAGGGGGAACACCGGGGAGCTGTTTTTT. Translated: CASGRGGRGNTGELFF.